The rows below give T cell receptor beta chains drawn from one sample of a study of blood T cells in healthy people across ages. Using its own MiXCR run on the 5' RACE reads, TCRdb lists one record per CDR3 protein. This table holds 650,000 to 700,000 distinct CDR3 sequences, over 40% found once. The sequenced sample consisted of blood. The source is a woman of 80 years or more in good health. The CDR3 runs from the conserved cysteine through the conserved F or W. D genes are given only for firm matches. Expanded clones are given a class, and other clones once, few, many or no size at all.

TRBJ2-6 | TRBV4-1 | TRBD1 | - | TGCGCCAGCAGCCAAGGAAACAGGGGCTCTGGGGCCAACGTCCTGACTTTC | CASSQGNRGSGANVLTF
TRBJ2-1 | TRBV4-1 | - | - | TGCGCCAGCAGCCAAGTCGATTACAATGAGCAGTTCTTC | CASSQVDYNEQFF
TRBJ2-3 | TRBV12-3/TRBV12-4 | - | many | TGTGCCAGCAGTTTTGATGGGGGGCGGGATACGCAGTATTTT | CASSFDGGRDTQYF
TRBJ2-5 | TRBV30 | - | - | TGTGCCTGGAGTGTACAGCAAGAGACCCAGTACTTC | CAWSVQQETQYF
TRBJ2-5 | TRBV7-2 | - | many | TGTGCCAGCAGCAAAGGGGGGTGGGAGACCCAGTACTTC | CASSKGGWETQYF
TRBJ2-1 | TRBV3-1 | TRBD1 | - | TGTGCCAGCAGCCAAGAAGAGCCATTCTTCGAGGACAGGGCTTCCTACAATGAGCAGTTCTTC | CASSQEEPFFEDRASYNEQFF
TRBJ2-2 | TRBV27 | TRBD2 | few | TGTGCCAGCGTAAGACTAGCGGGAGGGCTGGGCACCGGGGAGCTGTTTTTT | CASVRLAGGLGTGELFF
TRBJ2-3 | TRBV20-1 | TRBD2 | many | TGCAGTGCCCAGACTAGCGGGACCCCAGATACGCAGTATTTT | CSAQTSGTPDTQYF
TRBJ2-1 | TRBV4-2 | - | many | TGTGCCAGCACCTTCGATCAGGAGTGGGGTGAGCAGTTCTTC | CASTFDQEWGEQFF
TRBJ2-1 | TRBV30 | - | - | TGTGCCTGGAGTAACTCCCAGGGGGGTGAGCAGTTCTTC | CAWSNSQGGEQFF
TRBJ2-7 | TRBV27 | - | few | TGTGCCAGTACCCAATCGGGGCCCCCCCGATATGGCGAGCAGTACTTC | CASTQSGPPRYGEQYF
TRBJ2-5 | TRBV12-3/TRBV12-4 | - | many | TGTGCCAGCAGTTTAATACAGGAAGATAGGAAAGAGACCCAGTACTTC | CASSLIQEDRKETQYF
TRBJ1-5 | TRBV2 | - | few | TGTGCCAGCAGTGAAGATATAGGCAATCAGCCCCAGCATTTT | CASSEDIGNQPQHF
TRBJ1-4 | TRBV28 | - | - | TGTGCCAGCAGTTTAACCGGGACTACTAATGAAAAACTGTTTTTT | CASSLTGTTNEKLFF
TRBJ2-2 | TRBV28 | - | few | TGTGCCAGCAGGCTAACCGGGGAGCTGTTTTTT | CASRLTGELFF
TRBJ2-2 | TRBV5-1 | TRBD1 | few | TGCGCCAGCAGCCCAGACAGGGGCCCCGGGGAGCTGTTTTTT | CASSPDRGPGELFF
TRBJ1-6 | TRBV30 | TRBD1 | - | TGTGCCTGGAGTTGGACAGGGAATTCACCCCTCCACTTT | CAWSWTGNSPLHF
TRBJ2-7 | TRBV25-1 | TRBD2 | - | TGTGCCGGCAGTGAATCGATCCCGGGACTAGCGGGAGGTACCTACGAGCAGTACTTC | CAGSESIPGLAGGTYEQYF
TRBJ2-1 | TRBV6-1 | TRBD1 | many | TGTGCCAGCAGTGAAGCAGGACAGGGGGATGAGCAGTTCTTC | CASSEAGQGDEQFF
TRBJ2-3 | TRBV10-3 | - | many | TGTGCCATCAGTGAGGGTGATACGCAGTATTTT | CAISEGDTQYF
TRBJ2-7 | TRBV9 | TRBD2 | many | TGTGCCAGCAGCGTAGATGGGGGGGAGGAGTACGAGCAGTACTTC | CASSVDGGEEYEQYF
TRBJ2-1 | TRBV6-6 | TRBD1 | - | TGTGCCAGCAGTTACCTGGGACAGGGGAACAATGAGCAGTTCTTC | CASSYLGQGNNEQFF
TRBJ2-1 | TRBV27 | - | many | TGTGCCAGCAGACGTAGCGGCTCACACTCCTACAATGAGCAGTTCTTC | CASRRSGSHSYNEQFF
TRBJ1-1 | TRBV6-2/TRBV6-3 | - | - | TGTGCCAGCAGTTCCCGATGGGGCCGACACACTGAAGCTTTCTTT | CASSSRWGRHTEAFF